Listed here are 24 T cell receptor beta chains from one sample, sequenced in a study of blood T cell repertoires in COVID-19. Some clones are missing from TCRdb's copy, which holds only in-frame ones; the method was immunoSEQ multiplex PCR. The table includes 250,000 or so clones, over 80% detected once. The material sequenced was PBMCs or T cells enriched from blood (not recorded which). Receptors originate from a human donor in a cohort exposed to, infected with or recovered from COVID-19 (not recorded which). The donor label of this sample is uncertain.

This sequence joins TRBV30 and TRBJ2-7; TRBD2 matches at 10 bases. V lost 7 bases to trimming and J lost 2 bases; unmatched junction nucleotides: 5. The CDR3 covers 13 residues. In germline, CDR1 is GTSNPN, CDR2 SVGIG (reference sequence). CDR3 amino acids: CASSAGGPYEQYF. In DNA, the CDR3 is TGTGCCTCTTCAGCGGGGGGGCCCTACGAGCAGTACTTC.

This sequence joins TRBV7-2 and TRBJ1-1; unclear D gene. The CDR3 extends over 14 amino acids. Germline loops: CDR1 SGHTA, CDR2 FQGNSA. V dropped 1 base and J dropped 4 bases, with 10 bases sitting between them. Here the CDR3 reads CASSLEPGSTEAFF. CDR3 nucleotide sequence: TGTGCCAGCAGCTTAGAGCCAGGAAGCACTGAAGCTTTCTTT.

V usage is TRBV18 and J usage is TRBJ2-7; 11 bases are a match to TRBD1. Trimming at V came to 0 bases and at J to 8 bases, leaving 6 bases not matched to a gene. Germline V gives CDR1 KGHSH, CDR2 LQKENI. CDR3 length: 15 amino acids. CDR3 DNA sequence: TGTGCCAGCTCACCACCTCCGGGACAGGGGGTAAAGCAGTACTTC. As protein: CASSPPPGQGVKQYF.

The rearrangement joins TRBV19 to TRBJ2-3; TRBD2 might be the D (8 bases). Trimming removed 5 bases from V and 14 bases from J, with 17 bases in between. The germline V gene encodes CDR1 LNHDA and CDR2 SQIVND (reference sequence). This CDR3 is built from 12 residues. DNA for the CDR3: TGTGCCAGTAGTCCCAGGGGGACTAGTTGGTATTTT. It yields the protein CASSPRGTSWYF.

CDR3 DNA: TGTGCCAGCACCCTCGGACTAGCCGTGCCCAAAAACATTCAGTACTTC. Its translation is CASTLGLAVPKNIQYF. The genes are TRBV2 and TRBJ2-4, with TRBD2 identical over 8 bases. Germline CDR1 is SNHLY and CDR2 is FYNNEI. The junction had 10 bases not matched to a gene; V was cut back by 7 bases and J by 2 bases. This CDR3 comprises 16 residues.

The chain couples TRBV18 to TRBJ2-7; a weak D match, TRBD2 (6 bases). Germline CDR1 is KGHSH and CDR2 is LQKENI. With 0 bases removed from V and 5 bases from J, the gap between germline ends came to 14 bases. CDR3 length: 15 residues. The CDR3 DNA is TGTGCCAGCTCACCACCGGGGACTCAACCGAACGAGCAGTACTTC. Protein sequence: CASSPPGTQPNEQYF.

The CDR3 loop reads CASGPRGGALGTEAFF. As DNA, the CDR3 is TGTGCTAGTGGCCCGAGAGGGGGGGCCCTGGGAACTGAAGCTTTCTTT. The V call is TRBV12-5, the J call TRBJ1-1, with D maybe TRBD1 (6 bases). Trimming took 6 bases from V and 5 from J, leaving 22 bases between them. Germline V gives CDR1 LGHNT, CDR2 FRNRAP. This CDR3 is built from 16 residues.

CDR3 loop: CASSQDYVNQPQHF. The CDR3 DNA reads as TGCGCCAGCAGCCAAGACTACGTCAATCAGCCCCAGCATTTT. This chain links TRBV4-1 with TRBJ1-5; D is undetermined. Germline CDR1 MGHRA, CDR2 YSYEKL. The germline V and J ends were trimmed by 0 bases and 3 bases, with 6 bases remaining between them. The CDR3 loop spans 14 amino acids.

In DNA, the CDR3 is TGTGCCAGCAGTACAGGGGTCTATAGCAATCAGCCCCAGCATTTT. Protein: CASSTGVYSNQPQHF. V gene TRBV27 combines with J gene TRBJ1-5, with TRBD1 identical over 7 bases. Germline assignment: CDR1 MNHEY and CDR2 SMNVEV (reference sequence). V dropped 5 bases and J dropped 0; count of bases not matched to a gene: 4. CDR3 length: 15 residues.

The chain couples TRBV11-3 to TRBJ1-1; perhaps TRBD1 as D (6 bases). The length of the CDR3 is 13 residues. V dropped 0 bases and J dropped 6 bases, with 8 bases sitting between them. CDR1 SGHNT and CDR2 YENEEA come from the germline V gene. CDR3 nucleotide sequence: TGTGCCAGCAGCTTAGAGGGGGCATCTGAAGCTTTCTTT. Protein: CASSLEGASEAFF.

This chain links TRBV13 with TRBJ2-1; 8 nucleotides match TRBD2. The V gene end was trimmed by 6 bases and the J gene end by 5 bases; junction bases not matched to a gene: 6. CDR3 length: 14 residues. In germline, CDR1 is PRHDT, CDR2 FYEKMQ (reference sequence). The CDR3, as DNA: TGTGCCAGCAGAAAGGCCGGGGGGGACAATGAGCAGTTCTTC. Translating it yields CASRKAGGDNEQFF.

This clone was recorded only once. V and J are TRBV19 and TRBJ2-1; D gene uncertain. CDR1 and CDR2 (germline): LNHDA, SQIVND (reference sequence). The CDR3 runs 14 residues. The ends were cut back, 3 bases at V and 5 bases at J, with 11 bases in the middle. CDR3 DNA sequence: TGTGCCAGTAGTATTATTCTTAGCCACAATGAGCAGTTCTTC. Amino acid sequence: CASSIILSHNEQFF.

The chain recombines TRBV2 with TRBJ1-2; a possible D gene is TRBD1 (6 bases). V was clipped by 5 bases and J by 8 bases, with 24 bases between them. CDR1 SNHLY and CDR2 FYNNEI come from the germline V gene. There are 16 residues in the CDR3. CDR3 in DNA: TGTGCCAGCAGTCACAGGGCCATCCCCAAAGTGAGGGGCTACACCTTC. It codes for CASSHRAIPKVRGYTF.

In this sample, this clone turned up once. CDR3 DNA: TGCGCCAGCAGCCCCAACAGTCTGAACACTGAAGCTTTCTTT. Protein: CASSPNSLNTEAFF. The genes are TRBV4-3 and TRBJ1-1; D unresolved. Germline values: CDR1 LGHNA, CDR2 YSLEER. Trimming stripped 4 bases from V and 0 bases from J, with 9 bases between. This CDR3 is built from 14 residues.

V gene TRBV13 combines with J gene TRBJ2-5, with 10 bases aligning to TRBD1. Germline CDR1 PRHDT, CDR2 FYEKMQ (reference sequence). The length of the CDR3 is 15 residues. Unmatched junction bases numbered 8, after V lost 4 bases and J lost 6 bases. The CDR3, as DNA: TGTGCCAGCAGCTCATATGACAGGGGGCGGAAGACCCAGTACTTC. Translated, it gives CASSSYDRGRKTQYF.

This clone was observed a single time. The chain links TRBV11-2 to TRBJ2-5, with 9 nucleotides matching TRBD1. CDR1 and CDR2 from the germline V gene are SGHAT and FQNNGV. The CDR3 has 15 amino acids. J lost 9 bases, V lost 2 bases, and 10 bases had no gene match. CDR3: CASSLLGQGVGAQYF. The CDR3 DNA reads TGTGCCAGCAGCTTATTGGGACAGGGTGTGGGGGCCCAGTACTTC.

V usage is TRBV9 and J usage is TRBJ2-1; 10 positions agree with TRBD2. Per the germline V gene, CDR1 is SGDLS and CDR2 is YYNGEE. CDR3 length: 16 residues. V was pared by 0 bases and J by 9 bases, with 9 bases of the junction left unmatched. The DNA of the CDR3 is TGTGCCAGCAGCGTAGGGGCAGCGGGGGGGCAGAGTGAGCAGTTCTTC. It is translated as CASSVGAAGGQSEQFF.

This chain joins TRBV28 and TRBJ1-4; 9 bases match TRBD1. The CDR3 length is 14 residues. Germline V lookup: CDR1 MDHEN, CDR2 SYDVKM. The V segment lost 5 bases and the J segment 4 bases; nucleotides outside the gene matches: 2. The CDR3 DNA is TGTGCCAGCAGTACAGGGGGCGTTAATGAAAAACTGTTTTTT. Its translation: CASSTGGVNEKLFF.

The genes are TRBV6-1 and TRBJ1-5, with 7 bases that match TRBD1. Germline trimming cut 6 bases from V and 4 bases from J; bases unmatched to any gene: 9. This CDR3 region has 15 residues. The germline V gene has CDR1 MNHNS and CDR2 SASEGT. The CDR3 region has the DNA TGTGCCAGCAGCCTCGACAGGGTGGGGAATCAGCCCCAGCATTTT. As protein: CASSLDRVGNQPQHF.

V gene TRBV12-2 combines with J gene TRBJ2-7; the DNA was not compared with TRBD2, the D call given in the table. TRBV12-2 is listed as a pseudogene. CDR3 length: 14 amino acids. CDR3 nucleotide sequence: TGTGCAAGTCGCGGGACTTTACTCTCCTACGAGCAGTACTTC. Its translation is CASRGTLLSYEQYF.

Turning to this clone: One junction end disagrees with the germline gene, perhaps due to a read error. Here the CDR3 DNA reads TGTGCCAGTAGTGCAACAGGGGACACTAAAGCTTTCTTT. This encodes CASSATGDTKAFF. This chain connects TRBV19 to TRBJ1-1; the match to TRBD1 covers 7 bases. Germline loops: CDR1 LNHDA, CDR2 SQIVND (reference sequence). This CDR3 comprises 13 residues.

This clone was seen just once. The chain carries TRBV27 and TRBJ2-1; 10 nucleotides line up with TRBD1. Trimming took 7 bases from V and 4 from J; bases not matched to a gene: 10. The CDR3 is made up of 16 amino acids. CDR1 is MNHEY, CDR2 SMNVEV, per germline (reference sequence). In DNA, the CDR3 is TGTGCCAGCACTACGCCTAGGGACAGGGGATACAATGAGCAGTTCTTC. Translating it yields CASTTPRDRGYNEQFF.

The gene calls are TRBV29-1 and TRBJ1-1; TRBD1 matches 7 bases. In germline, CDR1 is SQVTM, CDR2 ANQGSEA. There are 12 residues in the CDR3. V lost 6 bases to trimming and J lost 3 bases; unmatched junction nucleotides: 4. The CDR3 is CSVRDSYTEAFF. The CDR3 DNA reads as TGCAGCGTAAGGGACAGTTACACTGAAGCTTTCTTT. The full variable domain, with the rest looked up from reference TRBV29-1 and TRBJ1-1, is SAVISQKPSRDICQRGTSLTIQCQVDSQVTMMFWYRQQPGQSLTLIATANQGSEATYESGFVIDKFPISRPNLTFSTLTVSNMSPEDSSIYLCSVRDSYTEAFFGQGTRLTVV.

The V and J genes are TRBV4-1 and TRBJ2-3, with 8 bases matching TRBD1. The CDR3 is made up of 14 amino acids. The V and J ends lost 5 bases and 1 base, in that order; junction bases with no gene match: 2. CDR1 and CDR2 (germline): MGHRA, YSYEKL. This CDR3 is CASSSDRGTDTQYF. The CDR3 bases are TGCGCCAGCAGCTCGGACAGGGGCACAGATACGCAGTATTTT.